The clone carrying this T cell receptor (beta chain) has at least ten counts. Its matching antigen is unknown. V shed 8 bases and J shed 2 bases, with 7 bases lying between them. Germline CDR1 is SEHNR and CDR2 is FQNEAQ (reference sequence). The CDR3 is 12 amino acids. TCRdb passed the 5' RACE reads through MiXCR, listing each CDR3 protein once. Found here are under 550,000 distinct CDR3 sequences, about a fifth of them singletons; the top ten hold about a sixth. These data come from a study of T cells after yellow fever vaccination. Study-wide points: The booster saw the reappearance of most primary-vaccination clones (roughly 96% CD4, 88% CD8). Relatively few clonotypes were ones that appeared in both CD4 and CD8 compartments.

The TCR originated in a man younger than 35 who received the YFV17D yellow fever vaccine. V is TRBV7-9 and J is TRBJ2-1; D unclear. This sample comprised PBMCs, obtained roughly 23 days after the first yellow fever vaccination. The CDR3 region has the DNA TGTGCCAGCGGAGTAGCCTACAATGAGCAGTTCTTC. Amino acids: CASGVAYNEQFF.